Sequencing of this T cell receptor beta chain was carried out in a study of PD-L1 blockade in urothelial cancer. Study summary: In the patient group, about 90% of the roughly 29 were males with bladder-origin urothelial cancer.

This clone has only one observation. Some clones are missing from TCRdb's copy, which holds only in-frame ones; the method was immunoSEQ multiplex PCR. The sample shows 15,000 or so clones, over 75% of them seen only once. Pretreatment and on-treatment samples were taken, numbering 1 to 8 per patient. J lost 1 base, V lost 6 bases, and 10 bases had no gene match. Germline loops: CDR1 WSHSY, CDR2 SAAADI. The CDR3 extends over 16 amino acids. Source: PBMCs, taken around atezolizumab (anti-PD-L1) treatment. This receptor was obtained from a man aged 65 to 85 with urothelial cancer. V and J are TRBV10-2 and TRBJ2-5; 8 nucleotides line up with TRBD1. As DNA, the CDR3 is TGCGCCAGCAGCAACACCGGGACAGGATTCCAAGAGACCCAGTACTTC. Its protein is CASSNTGTGFQETQYF.